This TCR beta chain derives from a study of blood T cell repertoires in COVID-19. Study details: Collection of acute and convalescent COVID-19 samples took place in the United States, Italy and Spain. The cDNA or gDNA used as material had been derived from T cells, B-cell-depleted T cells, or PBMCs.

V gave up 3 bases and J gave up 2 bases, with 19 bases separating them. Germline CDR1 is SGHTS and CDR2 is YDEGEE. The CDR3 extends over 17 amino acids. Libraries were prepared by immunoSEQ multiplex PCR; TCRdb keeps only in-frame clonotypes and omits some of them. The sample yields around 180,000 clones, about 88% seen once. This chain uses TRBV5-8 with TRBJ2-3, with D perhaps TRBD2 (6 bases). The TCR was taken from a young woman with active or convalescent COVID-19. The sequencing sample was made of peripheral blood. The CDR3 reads CASSSRTPSANTDTQYF. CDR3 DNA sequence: TGTGCCAGCAGCTCCCGGACACCTAGCGCGAACACAGATACGCAGTATTTT.